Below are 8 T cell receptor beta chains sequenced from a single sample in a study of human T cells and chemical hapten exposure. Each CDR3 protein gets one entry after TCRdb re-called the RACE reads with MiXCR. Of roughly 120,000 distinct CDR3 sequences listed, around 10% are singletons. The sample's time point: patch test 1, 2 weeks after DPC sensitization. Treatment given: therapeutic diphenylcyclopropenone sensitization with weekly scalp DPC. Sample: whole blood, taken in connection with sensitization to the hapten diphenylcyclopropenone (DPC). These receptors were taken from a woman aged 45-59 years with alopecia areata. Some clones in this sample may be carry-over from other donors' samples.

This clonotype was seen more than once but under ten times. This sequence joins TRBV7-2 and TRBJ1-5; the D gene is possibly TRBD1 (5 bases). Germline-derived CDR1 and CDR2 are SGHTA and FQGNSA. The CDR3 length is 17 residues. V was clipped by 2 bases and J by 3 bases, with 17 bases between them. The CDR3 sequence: CASSLFAGAEINQPQHF. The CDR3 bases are TGTGCCAGCAGCTTATTTGCTGGGGCAGAAATCAATCAGCCCCAGCATTTT.

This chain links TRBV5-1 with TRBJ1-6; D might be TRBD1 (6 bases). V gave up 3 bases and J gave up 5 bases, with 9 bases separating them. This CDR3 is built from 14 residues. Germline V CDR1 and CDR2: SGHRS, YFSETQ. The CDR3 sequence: CASSSGQNNSPLHF. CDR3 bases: TGCGCCAGCAGCTCTGGACAGAATAATTCACCCCTCCACTTT.

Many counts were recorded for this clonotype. The CDR3 protein is CASSHRRDRGRGSYGGELFF. As DNA, the CDR3 is TGTGCCAGCAGCCACCGCCGGGACAGGGGGCGAGGAAGTTATGGCGGGGAGCTGTTTTTT. This chain connects TRBV3-1 to TRBJ2-2; 12 positions agree with TRBD1. The germline V gene has CDR1 LGHDT and CDR2 YNNKEL (reference sequence). The CDR3 has 20 residues. J was trimmed by 7 bases and V by 3 bases; bases with no gene match: 18.

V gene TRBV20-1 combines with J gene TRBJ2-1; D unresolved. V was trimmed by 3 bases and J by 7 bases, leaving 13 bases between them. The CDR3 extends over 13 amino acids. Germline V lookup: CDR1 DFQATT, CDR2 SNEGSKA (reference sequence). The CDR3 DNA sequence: TGCAGTGCTAGGAGAGACGACTCAAATGAGCAGTTCTTC. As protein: CSARRDDSNEQFF.

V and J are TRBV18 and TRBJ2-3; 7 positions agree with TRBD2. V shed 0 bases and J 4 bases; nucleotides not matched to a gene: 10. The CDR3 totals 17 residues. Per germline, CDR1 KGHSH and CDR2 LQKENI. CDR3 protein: CASSPPIWERGADTQYF. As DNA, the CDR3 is TGTGCCAGCTCACCACCTATCTGGGAGCGGGGCGCAGATACGCAGTATTTT. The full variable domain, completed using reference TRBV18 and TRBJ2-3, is NAGVMQNPRHLVRRRGQEARLRCSPMKGHSHVYWYRQLPEEGLKFMVYLQKENIIDESGMPKERFSAEFPKEGPSILRIQQVVRGDSAAYFCASSPPIWERGADTQYFGPGTRLTVL.

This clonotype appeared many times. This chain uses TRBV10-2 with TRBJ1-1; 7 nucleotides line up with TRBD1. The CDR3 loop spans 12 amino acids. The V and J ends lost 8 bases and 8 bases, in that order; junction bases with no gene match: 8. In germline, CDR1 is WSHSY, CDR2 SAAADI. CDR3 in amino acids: CASRDRLTEAFF. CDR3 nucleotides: TGCGCCAGCCGGGACAGATTAACCGAAGCTTTCTTT.

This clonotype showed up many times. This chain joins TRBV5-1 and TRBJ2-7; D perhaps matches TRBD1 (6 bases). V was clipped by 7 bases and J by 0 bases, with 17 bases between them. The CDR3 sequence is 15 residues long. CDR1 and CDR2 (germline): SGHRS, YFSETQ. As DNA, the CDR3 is TGCGCCAGCTCTCTCCCAGGGGTGAACTCCTACGAGCAGTACTTC. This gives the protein CASSLPGVNSYEQYF. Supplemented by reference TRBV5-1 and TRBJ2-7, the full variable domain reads KAGVTQTPRYLIKTRGQQVTLSCSPISGHRSVSWYQQTPGQGLQFLFEYFSETQRNKGNFPGRFSGRQFSNSRSEMNVSTLELGDSALYLCASSLPGVNSYEQYFGPGTRLTVT.

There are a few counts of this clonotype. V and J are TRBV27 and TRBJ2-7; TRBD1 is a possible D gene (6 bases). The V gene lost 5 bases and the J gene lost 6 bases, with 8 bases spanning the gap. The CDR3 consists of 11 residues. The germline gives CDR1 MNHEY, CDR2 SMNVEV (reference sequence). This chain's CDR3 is CASSAGVEQYF. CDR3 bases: TGTGCCAGCAGTGCAGGGGTCGAGCAGTACTTC.